The 24 T cell receptor beta chains below were found in one sample sequenced in a study of brain T cells in children with intractable seizures. Stated time point: blood from clinic visit 5 months post-surgery; TSC patient then seizure free. Libraries were prepared by immunoSEQ multiplex PCR; TCRdb keeps only in-frame clonotypes and omits some of them. The table records around 340,000 clones, 93% of them present only once. Sample: peripheral blood, taken about 5 months after surgery. Receptors were obtained from a boy younger than two with tuberous sclerosis and intractable seizures.

This clone appeared a single time. The genes are TRBV11-3 and TRBJ2-1; D perhaps matches TRBD1 (5 bases). Germline V gene data show CDR1 as SGHNT and CDR2 as YENEEA. This CDR3 is 14 amino acids long. Trimming cost V 4 bases and J 7 bases, with 14 bases left between them. The CDR3 DNA follows: TGTGCCAGCAGCTCCATCTTCGACAGAAATGAGCAGTTCTTC. Translation gives CASSSIFDRNEQFF.

The rearrangement joins TRBV10-3 to TRBJ2-5; D is possibly TRBD1 (6 bases). In germline, CDR1 is ENHRY, CDR2 SYGVKD. This CDR3 has 17 residues. V dropped 0 bases and J dropped 4 bases, with 18 bases sitting between them. The CDR3 loop reads CAISESHRVRGGETQYF. Here the CDR3 DNA reads TGTGCCATCAGTGAGTCTCACAGGGTTCGGGGCGGAGAGACCCAGTACTTC.

The chain couples TRBV5-1 to TRBJ2-5, with 13 bases identical to TRBD2. V shed 2 bases, J shed 5 bases, and the junction held 9 bases outside the gene matches. The length of the CDR3 is 17 residues. Germline V gene data show CDR1 as SGHRS and CDR2 as YFSETQ. CDR3 coding DNA: TGCGCCAGCAGCTTTTCGGGACTAGCGGGGTCAGGGGAGACCCAGTACTTC. Amino acid sequence: CASSFSGLAGSGETQYF.

In DNA, the CDR3 is TGTGCCAGCAGCACCTGGACAGGGCGGAATGGAAGCAATCAGCCCCAGCATTTT. This translates into CASSTWTGRNGSNQPQHF. J is TRBJ1-5 and V is TRBV11-2, with 8 bases fitting TRBD1. The CDR3 sequence is 18 residues long. V dropped 5 bases and J dropped 1; count of bases not matched to a gene: 13. The germline gives CDR1 SGHAT, CDR2 FQNNGV. Full variable domain (missing parts from reference TRBV11-2 and TRBJ1-5): EAGVAQSPRYKIIEKRQSVAFWCNPISGHATLYWYQQILGQGPKLLIQFQNNGVVDDSQLPKDRFSAERLKGVDSTLKIQPAKLEDSAVYLCASSTWTGRNGSNQPQHFGDGTRLSIL.

The V and J genes are TRBV11-2 and TRBJ1-4; D not certain. CDR3 length equals 14 residues. CDR1 SGHAT and CDR2 FQNNGV come from the germline V gene. The V and J ends lost 0 bases and 3 bases respectively, with 5 bases between them. CDR3 loop: CASSLEPPNEKLFF. In nucleotides, the CDR3 is TGTGCCAGCAGCTTAGAGCCCCCTAATGAAAAACTGTTTTTT.

The chain recombines TRBV6-5 with TRBJ1-4; TRBD1 might be the D (6 bases). CDR3 size: 14 residues. The V and J ends lost 0 bases and 5 bases respectively, with 7 bases between them. Germline V CDR1 and CDR2: MNHEY, SVGAGI. The CDR3 reads CASSYSGTNEKLFF. For the CDR3, the DNA is TGTGCCAGCAGTTACTCCGGGACAAATGAAAAACTGTTTTTT.

The J gene is TRBJ2-7, the V gene TRBV7-9, with 7 bases lining up with TRBD1. The CDR3 has 14 residues. The germline V gene has CDR1 SEHNR and CDR2 FQNEAQ (reference sequence). V lost 5 bases to trimming and J lost 4 bases; unmatched junction nucleotides: 8. The CDR3 DNA follows: TGTGCCAGCAGCCATACTAGGGGGCCTTACGAGCAGTACTTC. Its protein product is CASSHTRGPYEQYF.

In this sample, this clone turned up once. The rearrangement joins TRBV28 to TRBJ1-2; no firm D call. Germline CDR1 is MDHEN and CDR2 is SYDVKM. V lost 3 bases and J lost 6, with 8 bases in between. The CDR3 has 12 amino acids. The CDR3 nucleotides are TGTGCCAGCAGTTTGGCAGACCATGGCTACACCTTC. This sequence encodes CASSLADHGYTF.

This clone was counted a single time. The chain joins TRBV7-2 to TRBJ2-3, with TRBD2 identical over 9 bases. The germline V gene encodes CDR1 SGHTA and CDR2 FQGNSA. The CDR3 is 15 residues long. Trimming took 3 bases from V and 4 from J; bases not matched to a gene: 5. The CDR3 here is CASSFSGGLADTQYF. The CDR3 DNA is TGTGCCAGCAGCTTCAGCGGGGGGTTGGCAGATACGCAGTATTTT.

The chain employs TRBV7-3 and TRBJ2-5; no definite D call. The CDR3 contains 12 residues. V was clipped by 5 bases and J by 4 bases, with 8 bases between them. Germline V gene data show CDR1 as SGHTA and CDR2 as FQGTGA. The CDR3 region has the DNA TGTGCCAGCAGCGCCGATAGAGAGACCCAGTACTTC. Protein sequence: CASSADRETQYF.

The rearrangement links TRBV20-1 to TRBJ1-2; no definite D call. The germline V gene has CDR1 DFQATT and CDR2 SNEGSKA (reference sequence). The CDR3 has 11 residues. Trimming shortened V by 5 bases and J by 8 bases, and 12 bases separated the two germline ends. This chain's CDR3 is CSAGWAAGYTF. CDR3 in DNA: TGCAGTGCTGGATGGGCGGCAGGCTACACCTTC.

The V gene is TRBV5-4, the J gene TRBJ1-4, with TRBD1 matching over 8 bases. CDR1 and CDR2 from the germline V gene are SGHNT and YYREEE (reference sequence). J was trimmed by 3 bases and V by 4 bases; bases with no gene match: 5. The CDR3 contains 15 residues. CDR3 protein: CASSAQGAANEKLFF. The CDR3 DNA is TGTGCCAGCAGCGCCCAGGGGGCAGCTAATGAAAAACTGTTTTTT.

V gene TRBV10-2 combines with J gene TRBJ2-1, with 9 bases aligning to TRBD2. V shed 8 bases and J 4 bases; nucleotides not matched to a gene: 9. The CDR3 has 15 residues. Germline V gene data show CDR1 as WSHSY and CDR2 as SAAADI. The CDR3 nucleotides read TGCGCCAGCCGTAGTAGCGGGGGAATTTACAATGAGCAGTTCTTC. Translating it yields CASRSSGGIYNEQFF.

Turning to this clone: At the DNA level, this CDR3 is encoded by other sequences in the same sample as well. The chain recombines TRBV30 with TRBJ1-1; D unclear. The CDR3 is made up of 13 amino acids. V was pared by 0 bases and J by 1 base, with 6 bases between. Germline values: CDR1 GTSNPN, CDR2 SVGIG (reference sequence). The CDR3 DNA follows: TGTGCCTGGAGTGTTCTGGGGAACACTGAAGCTTTCTTT. Its translation: CAWSVLGNTEAFF.

This chain links TRBV24-1 with TRBJ1-2; TRBD1 agrees at 8 bases. The CDR3 sequence is 13 residues long. In germline, CDR1 is KGHDR, CDR2 SFDVKD. The ends lost 10 bases at V and 7 bases at J; junction bases unmatched: 10. The CDR3 loop reads CATKATGEGGYTF. The CDR3 DNA follows: TGTGCCACAAAAGCGACAGGGGAGGGTGGCTACACCTTC.

This chain links TRBV6-2 or TRBV6-3 with TRBJ2-1; 8 bases are shared with TRBD2. V shed 5 bases and J 1 base; nucleotides not matched to a gene: 4. CDR1 MNHEY and CDR2 SVGEGT come from the germline V gene. The CDR3 has 15 amino acids. Here the CDR3 reads CASSARGRSYNEQFF. In DNA form, the CDR3 reads TGTGCCAGCAGTGCCCGCGGGAGGTCCTACAATGAGCAGTTCTTC.

V and J are TRBV6-6 and TRBJ2-5; weak D call: TRBD2 (7 bases). CDR1 is MNHNY and CDR2 is SVGAGI in the germline V gene (reference sequence). The V end was cut by 2 bases, the J end by 4 bases, with 14 bases between. The CDR3 has 15 residues. CDR3 nucleotides: TGTGCCAGCAGTTACACCAAGGGGGGGGGAGAGACCCAGTACTTC. Amino acids: CASSYTKGGGETQYF.

The chain recombines TRBV15 with TRBJ2-1, with TRBD2 matching 12 bases. The germline V gene has CDR1 LNHNV and CDR2 YYDKDF (reference sequence). The V and J ends lost 5 bases and 1 base, in that order; junction bases with no gene match: 0. This CDR3 region has 15 residues. DNA of the CDR3: TGTGCCACCAGCGGACTAGCGGGATCCTACAATGAGCAGTTCTTC. Translation gives CATSGLAGSYNEQFF.

V and J are TRBV14 and TRBJ1-4; possible D gene TRBD1, 5 bases. This CDR3 has 14 residues. The V gene's germline CDR1 is SGHDN and CDR2 FVKESK. V shed 1 base and J shed 8 bases, with 11 bases lying between them. The CDR3 sequence is CASSQVGVEEKLFF. CDR3 bases: TGTGCCAGCAGCCAAGTGGGGGTCGAAGAAAAACTGTTTTTT.

The DNA for the CDR3 is TGTGCCAGCAGCTTAGCAGGAACGCCGAACACCGGGGAGCTGTTTTTT. As protein: CASSLAGTPNTGELFF. The rearrangement joins TRBV7-9 to TRBJ2-2; D unclear. CDR3 length equals 16 residues. The ends were cut back, 0 bases at V and 0 bases at J, with 8 bases in the middle. Germline V gene lookup returns CDR1 SEHNR and CDR2 FQNEAQ (reference sequence).

This clone has a single count. The rearrangement links TRBV5-1 to TRBJ2-3; tentative D call: TRBD2 (5 bases). CDR3 length equals 12 residues. The germline V and J ends were trimmed by 4 bases and 6 bases, with 9 bases remaining between them. CDR1 and CDR2 (germline): SGHRS, YFSETQ. The CDR3 loop reads CASSPTGDTQYF. The CDR3 DNA reads TGCGCCAGCAGCCCCACGGGGGATACGCAGTATTTT.

The chain is built from TRBV5-4 and TRBJ2-5; D is unclear. CDR3 length: 13 amino acids. The V gene's germline CDR1 is SGHNT and CDR2 YYREEE (reference sequence). Trimming removed 4 bases at V and 4 bases at J, with 11 bases between. CDR3 bases: TGTGCCAGCAGCCCCCCCTTTGGAGAGACCCAGTACTTC. It yields the protein CASSPPFGETQYF.

The genes are TRBV4-1 and TRBJ1-6; D gene ambiguous. The CDR3 spans 15 residues. Trimming removed 1 base from V and 7 bases from J, with 11 bases in between. Germline V gene data show CDR1 as MGHRA and CDR2 as YSYEKL. CDR3 loop: CASSQVAGYNSPLHF. CDR3 in DNA: TGCGCCAGCAGCCAAGTAGCGGGGTACAATTCACCCCTCCACTTT.

This clone was counted only a few times. V is TRBV7-6 and J is TRBJ1-2; weak D call: TRBD1 (6 bases). The CDR3 length is 12 residues. The V end was cut by 4 bases, the J end by 4 bases, with 7 bases between. Germline V CDR1 and CDR2: SGHVS, FNYEAQ. This CDR3 is CASSSTGYGYTF. The CDR3 coding sequence is TGTGCCAGCAGCTCGACAGGCTATGGCTACACCTTC.